The 26 T cell receptor beta chains given below trace back to one sample, sequenced in a study of CD8+ T cells in alopecia areata. A panel of CD4, CD8alpha, NKG2D, NKG2ACE and other markers served to sort pooled cutaneous lymph node cells. Investigators isolated RNA and reverse transcribed it into cDNA to act as the sequencing template. This table comes from immunoSEQ multiplex PCR, and its TCRdb copy is limited to in-frame clones, with some not included. Sampling found 270,000 or so clones, none seen once. Material: CD4+ T cells sorted from a lymph node. These receptors were collected from a C3H/HeJ mouse with alopecia areata. For the strain, the MHC haplotype given is H2-k.

This clone was counted a few times. Mouse gene names apply. The read terminates 4 residues ahead of where the CDR3 ends, so the germline J gene completes it. The chain joins TRBV29 to TRBJ1-2; D gene ambiguous. The germline V gene has CDR1 MSHET and CDR2 SYDVDS. Trimming pared 2 bases from V and 0 bases from J, leaving 4 bases between. The length of the CDR3 is 13 residues. CDR3 loop: CASSLTPNSDYTF. CDR3 DNA (partial): TGTGCTAGCAGTTTAACACCAAACTCC.

In regard to this clone: The germline and genes are mouse ones. Read sequence stops 4 residues before the CDR3 end, and the germline J gene provides the missing end. The chain is built from TRBV17 and TRBJ2-5; TRBD1 might be the D (6 bases). Germline V CDR1 and CDR2: MNHDT, YYDKIL. The CDR3 consists of 14 residues. The sequenced part of the CDR3 DNA is TGTGCTAGCAGTAGAGATACAGGGAAAGAC. Protein: CASSRDTGKD. The CDR3 in its entirety is CASSRDTGKDTQYF.

This clone was recorded a few times. Gene names and germline match the mouse. The observed sequence ends 3 residues before the CDR3 terminus, with the missing tail filled in from the germline J gene. This rearrangement joins TRBV1 to TRBJ1-6; 12 nucleotides line up with TRBD1. TRBJ1-6 counts as an open reading frame of uncertain function. Germline trimming cut 4 bases from V and 4 bases from J; bases unmatched to any gene: 5. Germline CDR1 reads NSQYPW; CDR2 reads LRSPGD (reference sequence). The CDR3 covers 17 residues. The CDR3 sequence: CTCSVPGQGAYNSPLYF. CDR3 bases read: TGCACCTGCAGTGTTCCGGGACAGGGGGCTTATAATTCGCCC.

This clone was found a few times. Gene labels here are mouse ones. From the germline J gene comes the end of the CDR3, since the read stops 4 residues before it. The gene calls are TRBV13-1 and TRBJ1-2; TRBD1 is a possible D gene (5 bases). Germline V gene sequence: CDR1 NSHNY, CDR2 SYGAGN. V lost 2 bases and J 2 bases, leaving 10 bases between the germline ends. The CDR3 totals 14 residues. CDR3 bases read: TGTGCCAGCAGTGACAGGGCAGGTAACTCC. Residues: CASSDRAGNS. The full CDR3 sequence reads CASSDRAGNSDYTF.

A word on this clone: Genes and germline come from the mouse. The read terminates 4 residues ahead of where the CDR3 ends, so the germline J gene completes it. This CDR3 is also generated by other DNA sequences in the sample. V is TRBV1 and J is TRBJ2-5, with 10 bases fitting TRBD2. This CDR3 contains 16 residues. Germline V gene data show CDR1 as NSQYPW and CDR2 as LRSPGD (reference sequence). Germline trimming cut 3 bases from V and 1 base from J; bases unmatched to any gene: 4. The CDR3 protein is CTCSASDWGDQDTQYF. The sequenced part of the CDR3 DNA is TGCACCTGCAGTGCCTCCGACTGGGGGGACCAAGAC. The variable domain in full, with the rest retrieved from reference TRBV1 and TRBJ2-5, is VTLLEQNPRWRLVPRGQAVNLRCILKNSQYPWMSWYQQDLQKQLQWLFTLRSPGDKEVKSLPGADYLATRVTDTELRLQVANMSQGRTLYCTCSASDWGDQDTQYFGPGTRLLVL.

This clone appeared a few times. Here the gene names and germline are mouse. The read gets to within 4 residues of the CDR3 end, and the germline J gene fills in the rest. The genes are TRBV1 and TRBJ2-5; the match to TRBD2 covers 7 bases. The CDR3 is made up of 15 amino acids. Per the germline V gene, CDR1 is NSQYPW and CDR2 is LRSPGD (reference sequence). J was trimmed by 1 base and V by 1 base; bases with no gene match: 2. The CDR3 loop reads CTCSAVGGYQDTQYF. CDR3 DNA, as far as it was read: TGCACCTGCAGTGCAGTTGGGGGGTACCAAGAC.

This clone was seen a handful of times. Genes and germline are mouse. Read coverage stops 4 residues before the CDR3 terminus; the germline J gene supplies the remainder. The rearrangement joins TRBV5 to TRBJ2-7; D is uncertain. The germline gives CDR1 LGHNA, CDR2 YNLKQL (reference sequence). CDR3 length: 13 residues. The CDR3 DNA, read in part, is TGTGCCAGCAGCCAAGATATTGGGTAT. This gives the protein CASSQDIGY. Given in full, the CDR3 is CASSQDIGYEQYF.

This clone appeared a few times. The gene symbols are mouse symbols. The read ends 4 residues shy of where the CDR3 ends; the end is completed using the germline J gene. Distinct nucleotide sequences in the sample also encode this CDR3. The rearrangement uses TRBV5 and TRBJ2-1; D gene unclear. V dropped 1 base and J dropped 4 bases, with 2 bases sitting between them. Germline V gene sequence: CDR1 LGHNA, CDR2 YNLKQL (reference sequence). This CDR3 contains 12 residues. The CDR3 here is CASSQVYAEQFF. CDR3 DNA, as far as it was read: TGTGCCAGCAGCCAAGTATATGCT.

As concerns this clone: Mouse gene names and germline throughout. The DNA ends 4 residues before the CDR3 does, and the rest of the CDR3 is filled in from the germline J gene. This rearrangement joins TRBV19 to TRBJ2-1, with TRBD2 matching 10 bases. The germline gives CDR1 FNHDT, CDR2 SITEND (reference sequence). V gave up 2 bases and J gave up 1 base; unmatched junction bases: 6. The CDR3 consists of 17 residues. This CDR3 is CASSIHRTGGNYAEQFF. The DNA read from the CDR3 is TGTGCCAGCAGTATTCACCGGACTGGGGGAAACTATGCT.

Turning to this clone: The genes are named according to mouse. The read ends 4 residues before the CDR3 terminus; that terminus is restored from the germline J gene. The rearrangement links TRBV14 to TRBJ2-2; TRBD1 is a possible D gene (6 bases). CDR3 length equals 15 residues. V gave up 1 base and J gave up 2 bases, with 9 bases separating them. The germline gives CDR1 SGHDT, CDR2 FRDEAV. CDR3: CASSFQGTNTGQLYF. The DNA read from the CDR3 is TGTGCCAGCAGTTTCCAGGGGACGAACACCGGG.

To note about this clone: Gene names refer to mouse genes. The CDR3 end is not reached by the read, which stops 4 residues before it; the germline J gene fills it in. The chain uses TRBV19 and TRBJ2-2; D remains unclear. CDR1 is FNHDT and CDR2 is SITEND in the germline V gene (reference sequence). The CDR3 length is 14 residues. V was cut by 2 bases and J by 2 bases, with 7 bases left in between. The DNA read from the CDR3 is TGTGCCAGCAGTATGAAAGGGAACACCGGG. It specifies CASSMKGNTG. The whole CDR3 protein reads CASSMKGNTGQLYF.

As concerns this clone: The genes and germline here are from mouse. Distinct nucleotide sequences in the sample also encode this CDR3. The CDR3 DNA, read in part, is TGTGCCAGCAGTATTCAGGACTATGCT. This sequence encodes CASSIQDYA. The CDR3 in its entirety is CASSIQDYAEQFF. The gene calls are TRBV19 and TRBJ2-1; D unclear. Read sequence stops 4 residues before the CDR3 end, and the germline J gene provides the missing end. Trimming shortened V by 2 bases and J by 2 bases, and 5 bases separated the two germline ends. Germline CDR1 and CDR2: FNHDT and SITEND (reference sequence). This CDR3 is built from 13 residues.

Only a few counts were recorded for this clone. The listed genes are named as in mouse. The read halts 4 residues ahead of the CDR3 end, with the missing end drawn from the germline J gene. The rearrangement links TRBV13-1 to TRBJ2-5; D may be TRBD1 (5 bases). The CDR3 is 14 residues long. V was clipped by 2 bases and J by 2 bases, with 9 bases between them. Per the germline V gene, CDR1 is NSHNY and CDR2 is SYGAGN. The chain's CDR3 is CASSEEGSQDTQYF. The DNA read from the CDR3 is TGTGCCAGCAGTGAAGAGGGGTCCCAAGAC.

In the case of this clone: The genes and germline here are from mouse. The read gets to within 4 residues of the CDR3 end, and the germline J gene fills in the rest. The V and J genes are TRBV1 and TRBJ2-7, with D possibly TRBD2 on 5 matching bases. The CDR3 runs 14 residues. Germline V lookup: CDR1 NSQYPW, CDR2 LRSPGD (reference sequence). Trimming shortened V by 0 bases and J by 3 bases, and 9 bases separated the two germline ends. CDR3 DNA, as far as it was read: TGCACCTGCAGTGCAGATTACCTGGGCTAT. Its translation: CTCSADYLGY. The whole CDR3 sequence reads CTCSADYLGYEQYF.

In regard to this clone: The genes and germline here are from mouse. The read terminates 3 residues before the CDR3 end, so the remaining end is supplied by the germline J gene. The rearrangement links TRBV3 to TRBJ1-6; TRBD1 agrees at 7 bases. TRBJ1-6 is noted as an ORF with a role that remains uncertain. This CDR3 contains 15 residues. J gave up 4 bases and V 1 base, and 1 base lay outside the gene matches. The germline CDR1 and CDR2 sequences are SNHLY and FYNGKV (reference sequence). The sequenced CDR3 bases are TGTGCCAGCAGCTTAGTGGGACAGTATAATTCGCCC. The encoded protein is CASSLVGQYNSP. The whole CDR3 sequence is CASSLVGQYNSPLYF.

This clone was observed a few times. Germline and genes: mouse. The read is 4 residues too short to cover the CDR3 end, so that end is filled in from the germline J gene. The rearrangement uses TRBV1 and TRBJ2-7, with 12 bases lining up with TRBD2. The CDR3 runs to 15 residues. V was clipped by 6 bases and J by 1 base; unmatched bases: 4. Looked up from germline, CDR1 is NSQYPW and CDR2 is LRSPGD (reference sequence). The CDR3 sequence: CTCSGTGGRSYEQYF. The covered CDR3 bases are TGCACCTGCAGCGGGACTGGGGGGAGATCCTAT.

This clone was counted many times. Mouse gene names and germline throughout. From the germline J gene comes the end of the CDR3, since the read stops 4 residues before it. This sample also contains other DNA sequences that code for the same CDR3. V and J are TRBV19 and TRBJ2-1, with D possibly TRBD1 on 6 matching bases. Looked up from germline, CDR1 is FNHDT and CDR2 is SITEND (reference sequence). The germline V and J ends were trimmed by 5 bases and 3 bases, with 6 bases remaining between them. There are 12 residues in the CDR3. The CDR3 protein is CASRDSYAEQFF. Incomplete CDR3 DNA: TGTGCCAGCAGGGACAGCTATGCT.

With regard to this clone: Here the gene names and germline are mouse. Other DNA sequences in the sample encode the same CDR3. The CDR3 spells CTCSARQGDEQYF. Partial CDR3 DNA: TGCACCTGCAGTGCGAGACAGGGTGAT. V gene TRBV1 combines with J gene TRBJ2-7; 7 bases fit TRBD1. The CDR3 extends 4 residues past the end of the read, so its final part is completed from the germline J gene. Per germline, CDR1 NSQYPW and CDR2 LRSPGD (reference sequence). The CDR3 contains 13 residues.

The sample holds a few counts of this clone. Genes and germline come from the mouse. The read terminates 4 residues ahead of where the CDR3 ends, so the germline J gene completes it. The chain carries TRBV29 and TRBJ2-7, with 7 positions matching TRBD1. Trimming at V came to 11 bases and at J to 3 bases, leaving 4 bases not matched to a gene. Per the germline V gene, CDR1 is MSHET and CDR2 is SYDVDS. The CDR3 covers 11 residues. The covered CDR3 bases are TGTGCTGTCCGGGACAGCTAT. This codes for CAVRDSY. The complete CDR3 reads CAVRDSYEQYF.

This clone appeared a few times. The gene names given are mouse names. The CDR3 goes on 4 residues after the read ends, and that part is filled in from the germline J gene. The identical CDR3 is also encoded by other nucleotide sequences in the sample. The V and J genes are TRBV13-3 and TRBJ1-2; no clear D. With 4 bases removed from V and 0 bases from J, the gap between germline ends came to 7 bases. The CDR3 spans 13 residues. Germline assignment: CDR1 NNHDY and CDR2 SYVADS. CDR3: CASSTQANSDYTF. The sequenced part of the CDR3 DNA is TGTGCCAGCAGTACACAAGCAAACTCC.

Notes on this clone: Here the gene names and germline are mouse. The read is 4 residues too short to cover the CDR3 end, so that end is filled in from the germline J gene. The J gene is TRBJ2-5, the V gene TRBV31; no clear D gene. Germline values: CDR1 GKSSPN, CDR2 SITVG. The CDR3 extends over 13 amino acids. Trimming stripped 0 bases from V and 3 bases from J, with 7 bases between. CDR3 amino acids: CAWSLPSQDTQYF. Partial CDR3 DNA: TGTGCCTGGAGTCTTCCCAGTCAAGAC.

In this sample, this clone turned up a few times. Each gene name is a mouse one. The read is 4 residues too short to cover the CDR3 end, so that end is filled in from the germline J gene. Other DNA sequences in the sample encode the same CDR3. This chain uses TRBV1 with TRBJ2-5, with D perhaps matching TRBD2 (7 bases). CDR3 length: 15 amino acids. The germline V gene has CDR1 NSQYPW and CDR2 LRSPGD (reference sequence). V shed 0 bases and J shed 2 bases, with 9 bases lying between them. Partial CDR3 DNA: TGCACCTGCAGTGCAGATTGGGGGGCCCAAGAC. This encodes CTCSADWGAQD. The full CDR3 reads CTCSADWGAQDTQYF.

Of note for this clone: Gene names are the mouse ones. The DNA ends 4 residues before the CDR3 does, and the rest of the CDR3 is filled in from the germline J gene. This rearrangement joins TRBV1 to TRBJ2-5; 12 nucleotides match TRBD2. The germline CDR1 and CDR2 sequences are NSQYPW and LRSPGD (reference sequence). This CDR3 is 15 amino acids long. The CDR3 loop reads CTCSAATGGADTQYF. CDR3 DNA, as far as it was read: TGCACCTGCAGTGCAGCGACTGGGGGGGCGGAC.

This clone was detected only a few times. Mouse gene names and germline throughout. The read halts 4 residues ahead of the CDR3 end, with the missing end drawn from the germline J gene. V and J are TRBV13-3 and TRBJ2-7; TRBD2 aligns across 9 bases. The CDR3 is 14 residues long. Germline assignment: CDR1 NNHDY and CDR2 SYVADS. Trimming cost V 4 bases and J 3 bases; bases outside gene matches: 5. CDR3 DNA, as far as it was read: TGTGCCAGCAGTTCCTGGACTGGGGACTAT. It is translated as CASSSWTGDY. The CDR3 as a whole reads CASSSWTGDYEQYF.

This clone has only a few counts. The listed genes are named as in mouse. The CDR3 goes on 4 residues after the read ends, and that part is filled in from the germline J gene. This chain connects TRBV13-3 to TRBJ2-3; D possibly corresponds to TRBD1 (7 bases). The CDR3 length is 20 residues. Germline CDR1 reads NNHDY; CDR2 reads SYVADS. V lost 0 bases and J lost 2, with 25 bases in between. Incomplete CDR3 DNA: TGTGCCAGCAGTGATGCATATTGGAGGGTGAGGGGGCGTGATGCAGAA. This translates into CASSDAYWRVRGRDAE. The full CDR3 protein is CASSDAYWRVRGRDAETLYF.

This clone was observed a handful of times. Germline and genes: mouse. The CDR3 end is not reached by the read, which stops 4 residues before it; the germline J gene fills it in. The chain employs TRBV29 and TRBJ2-4; D is uncertain. Per the germline V gene, CDR1 is MSHET and CDR2 is SYDVDS. This CDR3 has 12 residues. Trimming took 5 bases from V and 2 from J, leaving 5 bases between them. CDR3 loop: CASSPDQNTLYF. The sequenced part of the CDR3 DNA is TGTGCTAGCAGTCCAGATCAAAAC. The variable domain in full, with the rest retrieved from reference TRBV29 and TRBJ2-4, is DMKVTQMPRYLIKRMGENVLLECGQDMSHETMYWYRQDPGLGLQLIYISYDVDSNSEGDIPKGYRVSRKKREHFSLILDSAKTNQTSVYFCASSPDQNTLYFGAGTRLSVL.